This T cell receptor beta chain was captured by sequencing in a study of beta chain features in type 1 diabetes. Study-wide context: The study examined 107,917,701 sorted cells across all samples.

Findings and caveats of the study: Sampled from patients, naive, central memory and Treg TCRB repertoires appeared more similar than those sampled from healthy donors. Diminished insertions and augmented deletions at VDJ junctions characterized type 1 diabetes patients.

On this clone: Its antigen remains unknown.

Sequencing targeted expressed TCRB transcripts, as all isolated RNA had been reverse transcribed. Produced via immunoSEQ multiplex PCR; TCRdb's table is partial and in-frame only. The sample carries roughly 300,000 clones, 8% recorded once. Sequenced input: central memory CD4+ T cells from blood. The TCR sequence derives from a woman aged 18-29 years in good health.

Here the CDR3 DNA reads TGCGCCAGCAGCCAAGAGGCGGACAGGAAACTGTTTTTT. Encoded protein: CASSQEADRKLFF. The chain links TRBV4-1 to TRBJ1-4; 7 bases line up with TRBD1. The ends lost 0 bases at V and 11 bases at J; junction bases unmatched: 3. Germline V gene lookup returns CDR1 MGHRA and CDR2 YSYEKL. The CDR3 totals 13 residues.